Shown below are 16 T cell receptor beta chains from a single sample sequenced in a study of chemoradiotherapy in HPV16-positive cancers. Profiling relied on immunoSEQ multiplex PCR, and the TCRdb table lists in-frame clones only, not all of them. The sample yields about 4,400 clones, 72% seen once. The starting material was tumor tissue, obtained from a patient who underwent chemoradiotherapy. These receptors all stem from a human donor with HPV-associated anogenital cancer.

The chain recombines TRBV6-5 with TRBJ1-2; unclear D gene. The CDR3 consists of 14 residues. Germline V gene sequence: CDR1 MNHEY, CDR2 SVGAGI. Trimming removed 2 bases from V and 3 bases from J, with 10 bases in between. This chain's CDR3 is CASSYTPGHYGYTF. The CDR3 DNA follows: TGTGCCAGCAGTTACACGCCCGGACACTATGGCTACACCTTC.

This chain joins TRBV27 and TRBJ1-1, with unresolved D. The CDR3 has 15 residues. V was cut by 3 bases and J by 0 bases, with 11 bases left in between. The V gene's germline CDR1 is MNHEY and CDR2 SMNVEV (reference sequence). The CDR3 protein is CASSFSEDMNTEAFF. In nucleotides, the CDR3 is TGTGCCAGCAGTTTCTCAGAGGATATGAACACTGAAGCTTTCTTT.

This rearrangement joins TRBV4-1 to TRBJ2-1, with 8 positions matching TRBD1. J gave up 9 bases and V 3 bases, and 13 bases lay outside the gene matches. The CDR3 has 16 residues. Germline values: CDR1 MGHRA, CDR2 YSYEKL. The CDR3 sequence is CASSHDTGTGDVEQFF. CDR3 DNA sequence: TGCGCCAGCAGCCACGACACCGGGACAGGAGACGTTGAGCAGTTCTTC.

The chain links TRBV7-2 to TRBJ2-1; D call uncertain. Trimming stripped 1 base from V and 7 bases from J, with 2 bases between. CDR1 and CDR2 from the germline V gene are SGHTA and FQGNSA. This CDR3 has 11 amino acids. CDR3 DNA sequence: TGTGCCAGCAGCTTAGGTAATGAGCAGTTCTTC. Amino acid sequence: CASSLGNEQFF.

The chain couples TRBV5-5 to TRBJ1-4, with a tentative D call TRBD1 (5 bases). Between the trimmed V and J ends, which lost 0 bases and 8 bases, there was a span of 11 bases. The CDR3 covers 14 residues. In germline, CDR1 is SGHKS, CDR2 YYEKEE (reference sequence). CDR3 residues: CASSLGGEVEKLFF. The CDR3 coding sequence is TGTGCCAGCAGCTTGGGAGGGGAAGTGGAAAAACTGTTTTTT.

The gene calls are TRBV5-5 and TRBJ1-1; D is ambiguous. The CDR3 has 15 residues. V was pared by 1 base and J by 1 base, with 11 bases between. Germline V lookup: CDR1 SGHKS, CDR2 YYEKEE (reference sequence). The CDR3 nucleotides read TGTGCCAGCAGCTTGACGCAGGCTGGGAACACTGAAGCTTTCTTT. Its translation: CASSLTQAGNTEAFF.

This clone appeared a few times. The J gene is TRBJ2-1, the V gene TRBV10-3; D not certain. This CDR3 has 13 residues. Germline V CDR1 and CDR2: ENHRY, SYGVKD. The ends were cut back, 5 bases at V and 4 bases at J, with 9 bases in the middle. The CDR3 region is CAISRGGYNEQFF. CDR3 nucleotide sequence: TGTGCCATCAGTCGAGGCGGATACAATGAGCAGTTCTTC.

V and J are TRBV7-8 and TRBJ1-5; no firm D call. The CDR3 runs to 15 residues. V lost 2 bases, J lost 3 bases, and 11 bases lay in between. Germline V CDR1 and CDR2: SGHVS, FQNEAQ. CDR3 sequence reads: CASSLSEYINQPQHF. In DNA form, the CDR3 reads TGTGCCAGCAGCTTATCAGAATACATCAATCAGCCCCAGCATTTT.

The chain carries TRBV28 and TRBJ1-5; D is unclear. CDR3 length equals 14 residues. The V end lost 2 bases, the J end lost 4 bases, and 9 bases lay between the germline ends. The V gene's germline CDR1 is MDHEN and CDR2 SYDVKM. The CDR3 nucleotides are TGTGCCAGCAGTTTAGTGGCCGATAATCAGCCCCAGCATTTT. Its translation is CASSLVADNQPQHF.

A single count supports this clone. The V call is TRBV7-2, the J call TRBJ2-2; possible D gene TRBD1, 6 bases. Looked up from germline, CDR1 is SGHTA and CDR2 is FQGNSA. The CDR3 runs 13 residues. V was pared by 5 bases and J by 6 bases, with 10 bases between. CDR3 amino acids: CASSPQGSGELFF. The CDR3 DNA is TGTGCCAGCAGCCCCCAGGGGTCCGGGGAGCTGTTTTTT.

This clone was seen a handful of times. Given a much more abundant clone one base away, this may be a read error. Other DNA sequences from this sample encode an identical CDR3 as well. This chain links TRBV29-1 with TRBJ2-1; D unclear. This CDR3 region has 11 residues. The V gene's germline CDR1 is SQVTM and CDR2 ANQGSEA. Trimming stripped 0 bases from V and 4 bases from J, with 1 base between. The CDR3 is CSVEDYNEQFF. Here the CDR3 DNA reads TGCAGCGTTGAAGATTACAATGAGCAGTTCTTC.

The chain couples TRBV28 to TRBJ1-4; D perhaps matches TRBD1 (5 bases). The length of the CDR3 is 16 residues. The germline V and J ends were trimmed by 1 base and 4 bases, with 13 bases remaining between them. Germline lookup yields CDR1 MDHEN and CDR2 SYDVKM. CDR3 sequence (DNA): TGTGCCAGCAGTTTATCAGGGCCTACAATTAATGAAAAACTGTTTTTT. Its translation is CASSLSGPTINEKLFF.

The rearrangement joins TRBV6-1 to TRBJ1-5, with D perhaps matching TRBD1 (5 bases). Trimming pared 1 base from V and 7 bases from J, leaving 11 bases between. CDR1 is MNHNS, CDR2 SASEGT, per germline. This CDR3 comprises 14 residues. The CDR3 coding sequence is TGTGCCAGCAGTGAAGTGTGGGGGGAACAGCCCCAGCATTTT. Its translation is CASSEVWGEQPQHF.

This clone was seen a few times. The gene calls are TRBV4-1 and TRBJ1-1, with TRBD1 as a possible D gene (5 bases). The V gene lost 4 bases and the J gene lost 12 bases, with 21 bases spanning the gap. Germline V gene sequence: CDR1 MGHRA, CDR2 YSYEKL. This CDR3 spans 14 amino acids. The CDR3 protein is CASSPSGGAEPPFF. The CDR3 DNA reads as TGCGCCAGCAGCCCGTCTGGGGGAGCTGAACCCCCTTTCTTT.

This clone turned up a few times. The chain recombines TRBV28 with TRBJ1-2; 11 nucleotides agree with TRBD1. Germline loops: CDR1 MDHEN, CDR2 SYDVKM. V dropped 7 bases and J dropped 0; count of bases not matched to a gene: 19. This CDR3 has 20 residues. The CDR3: CASNFPGLGQGAGANYGYTF. The CDR3 region has the DNA TGTGCCAGCAACTTCCCGGGTCTTGGACAGGGGGCCGGAGCTAACTATGGCTACACCTTC.

The chain couples TRBV7-8 to TRBJ2-2; the D call may be TRBD1 or TRBD2 (6 bases each). CDR1 is SGHVS, CDR2 FQNEAQ, per germline. V gave up 2 bases and J gave up 6 bases, with 16 bases separating them. This CDR3 has 16 residues. CDR3 in DNA: TGTGCCAGCAGCTTAAGGAGGGGGGTCGGTCCCGGGGAGCTGTTTTTT. Translating gives CASSLRRGVGPGELFF.